This TCR beta chain was recorded in a study of human T cells and chemical hapten exposure. The sample's time point: patch test 3, about 24 weeks after DPC sensitization. The treatment denotes: therapeutic diphenylcyclopropenone sensitization with weekly scalp DPC. TCRdb recomputed calls from the RACE reads with MiXCR, one row per CDR3 protein. The repertoire holds roughly 90,000 distinct CDR3 sequences, approximately 10% seen once, with about 0.95% in the top ten. The V gene's germline CDR1 is MNHEY and CDR2 SVGEGT. This CDR3 is built from 12 residues. Trimming took off 6 bases at V and 5 bases at J, with 10 bases between the two ends. In this sample, this clonotype turned up many times.

Material: whole blood, obtained in connection with sensitization to the hapten diphenylcyclopropenone (DPC). The sequence was collected from a woman in her thirties with alopecia areata. Some clones in this sample may be carry-over from other donors' samples. V and J are TRBV6-2 or TRBV6-3 and TRBJ1-2; D gene ambiguous. The chain's CDR3 is CASSYPRYGYTF. CDR3 bases: TGTGCCAGCAGCTATCCACGTTATGGCTACACCTTC.